The TCR beta chain under discussion was sequenced for a study of CD8 T cells in Susac syndrome. This CDR3 region has 14 residues. V dropped 1 base and J dropped 5 bases, with 9 bases sitting between them. Germline values: CDR1 PRHDT, CDR2 FYEKMQ (reference sequence). Reverse transcription of about 0.45 to 1 ug RNA used random hexamers. TCRdb redid the calling of the immunoSEQ multiplex PCR reads with MiXCR, one entry per CDR3 protein. The sample carries 150,000 to 200,000 distinct CDR3 sequences, 95% recorded once. This rearrangement joins TRBV13 to TRBJ2-1, with no clear D. This receptor was obtained from a human donor with Susac syndrome. The sample comprised CD8+ T cells from PBMCs. This chain's CDR3 is CASSLEGLHNEQFF. As DNA, the CDR3 is TGTGCCAGCAGCTTAGAGGGTCTCCACAATGAGCAGTTCTTC.